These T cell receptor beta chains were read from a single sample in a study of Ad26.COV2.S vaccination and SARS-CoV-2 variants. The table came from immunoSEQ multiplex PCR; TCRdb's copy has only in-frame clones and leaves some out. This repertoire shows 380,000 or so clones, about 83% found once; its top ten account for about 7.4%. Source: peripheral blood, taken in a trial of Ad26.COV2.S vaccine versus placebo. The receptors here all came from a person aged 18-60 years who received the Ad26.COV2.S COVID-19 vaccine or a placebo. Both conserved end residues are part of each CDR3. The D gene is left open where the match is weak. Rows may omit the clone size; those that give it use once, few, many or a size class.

CASSDQGYGYTF,TGTGCCAGCAGCGATCAGGGTTATGGCTACACCTTC,-,-,TRBJ1-2,TRBV9
CASSFPTGDEQYF,TGTGCCAGCAGCTTTCCTACCGGCGACGAGCAGTACTTC,once,-,TRBJ2-7,TRBV5-4
CASSGGAGGSYNEQFF,TGTGCCAGTAGTGGGGGGGCGGGAGGTTCCTACAATGAGCAGTTCTTC,-,TRBD2,TRBJ2-1,TRBV19
CASSGLSSDAYNEQFF,TGCGCCAGCAGCGGGCTGTCTAGCGACGCCTACAATGAGCAGTTCTTC,-,-,TRBJ2-1,TRBV5-1
CASSRILNPPEGLAGVIGDEQYF,TGTGCCAGCAGCCGCATCCTCAATCCCCCCGAAGGGCTAGCGGGAGTAATTGGGGACGAGCAGTACTTC,few,TRBD2,TRBJ2-7,TRBV3-1/TRBV3-2
CASSLGQVYQPQHF,TGTGCCAGCAGCTTGGGACAGGTGTATCAGCCCCAGCATTTT,-,TRBD1,TRBJ1-5,TRBV7-2
CASSEFRAAQETQYF,TGTGCCAGCAGTGAATTTAGGGCGGCGCAAGAGACCCAGTACTTC,-,-,TRBJ2-5,TRBV6-1
CASSPGPTSDGYTF,TGTGCCAGCTCACCAGGGCCGACATCGGATGGCTACACCTTC,-,-,TRBJ1-2,TRBV18
CASSLSSEGYEQYF,TGTGCCAGCAGTTTGAGCAGCGAAGGGTACGAGCAGTACTTC,-,-,TRBJ2-7,TRBV27
CASATPGTTGARF,TGTGCCAGCGCGACCCCGGGAACTACAGGGGCGAGGTTC,-,TRBD1,TRBJ2-7,TRBV6-5
CASRYGERSTEAFF,TGTGCCAGCAGGTATGGGGAAAGGAGCACTGAAGCTTTCTTT,-,-,TRBJ1-1,TRBV6-5
CASNPWGGQETQYF,TGTGCCAGTAACCCTTGGGGGGGGCAAGAGACCCAGTACTTC,-,TRBD2,TRBJ2-5,TRBV19
CASRSPGSTDTQYF,TGTGCCAGCAGGTCCCCAGGGAGCACAGATACGCAGTATTTT,once,-,TRBJ2-3,TRBV6-5
CASSPRETDTQYF,TGTGCCAGCAGCCCAAGGGAGACAGATACGCAGTATTTT,-,-,TRBJ2-3,TRBV7-9
CASSLGGPVQNYGYTF,TGCGCCAGCAGCTTGGGTGGGCCAGTACAAAACTATGGCTACACCTTC,-,-,TRBJ1-2,TRBV5-1
CASNLGAEGYTF,TGTGCCAGTAATTTGGGGGCGGAGGGCTACACCTTC,-,-,TRBJ1-2,TRBV19
CASSFGLGYGYTF,TGTGCCAGCAGCTTCGGACTCGGGTATGGCTACACCTTC,-,-,TRBJ1-2,TRBV7-3
CASSFDGSSDTQYF,TGTGCCAGCAGCTTTGACGGGAGCTCGGATACGCAGTATTTT,-,-,TRBJ2-3,TRBV11-3
CASSNGGAFF,TGTGCCAGCAGTAATGGGGGAGCTTTCTTT,-,-,TRBJ1-1,TRBV2
CASSPVALSNQPQHF,TGCGCCAGCAGCCCCGTTGCGCTAAGCAATCAGCCCCAGCATTTT,-,-,TRBJ1-5,TRBV4-1
CASSPPMGPEAFF,TGTGCCAGCAGCCCCCCGATGGGACCTGAAGCTTTCTTT,-,-,TRBJ1-1,TRBV13
CASSEGGRGRGNEQFF,TGTGCCAGCAGTGAAGGAGGGCGGGGGCGAGGCAATGAGCAGTTCTTC,-,-,TRBJ2-1,TRBV2
CASSLGGRSYEQYF,TGTGCCAGCAGTTTGGGCGGGAGGTCCTACGAGCAGTACTTC,-,TRBD2,TRBJ2-7,TRBV6-5
CASSLRSSGGYEQYF,TGTGCCAGCAGCTTACGATCTAGCGGGGGCTACGAGCAGTACTTC,-,TRBD2,TRBJ2-7,TRBV5-4
CASSFTRETQYF,TGTGCCAGCAGCTTTACAAGGGAGACCCAGTACTTC,-,-,TRBJ2-5,TRBV5-4
CASSYLAGSSYEQYF,TGTGCCAGCAGTTACCTGGCGGGGAGCTCCTACGAGCAGTACTTC,-,-,TRBJ2-7,TRBV6-2/TRBV6-3
CASSQAGTGGVYEQFF,TGCGCCAGCAGCCAGGCCGGGACAGGGGGCGTGTATGAGCAGTTCTTC,-,TRBD1,TRBJ2-1,TRBV5-1
CASGQNNQPQHF,TGTGCCAGCGGACAGAACAATCAGCCCCAGCATTTT,-,-,TRBJ1-5,TRBV19
CASSGDRGGYGYTF,TGTGCCAGCAGCGGGGACAGGGGCGGCTATGGCTACACCTTC,-,TRBD1,TRBJ1-2,TRBV5-4
CASSIPVNTEAFF,TGTGCCAGTAGTATACCAGTGAACACTGAAGCTTTCTTT,-,-,TRBJ1-1,TRBV19
CSALGTPSDTQYF,TGCAGCGCCCTCGGGACACCGTCAGATACGCAGTATTTT,-,-,TRBJ2-3,TRBV29-1
CASSPGAGGNQPQHF,TGTGCCAGCTCACCGGGGGCGGGGGGCAATCAGCCCCAGCATTTT,-,-,TRBJ1-5,TRBV18
CASSLQDTQYF,TGTGCCAGCAGCTTACAAGATACGCAGTATTTT,-,-,TRBJ2-3,TRBV7-9
CASSENRLSGGKNEQFF,TGCGCCAGCAGCGAAAATCGGTTGTCGGGGGGAAAGAATGAGCAGTTCTTC,-,TRBD2,TRBJ2-1,TRBV5-1
CASSTGTSNYGYTF,TGTGCCAGCAGTACAGGGACCTCTAACTATGGCTACACCTTC,-,-,TRBJ1-2,TRBV28
CASSLMRQGWAGELFF,TGTGCCAGCAGCCTAATGAGGCAGGGTTGGGCCGGGGAGCTGTTTTTT,-,-,TRBJ2-2,TRBV5-6
CASSLEAGNSPLHF,TGTGCCAGCAGCTTAGAGGCAGGGAATTCACCCCTCCACTTT,few,-,TRBJ1-6,TRBV7-9
CASRPSAGANVLTF,TGTGCCAGCAGGCCCAGTGCTGGGGCCAACGTCCTGACTTTC,-,-,TRBJ2-6,TRBV7-9
CASSPLVGSYGYTF,TGTGCCAGCAGCCCCCTTGTGGGTTCCTATGGCTACACCTTC,-,-,TRBJ1-2,TRBV5-4
CASSQDGGPNQPQHF,TGCGCCAGCAGCCAAGATGGCGGGCCCAATCAGCCCCAGCATTTT,-,-,TRBJ1-5,TRBV4-3
CASSRGRAGVYIDTQYF,TGTGCCAGTAGTAGGGGCCGGGCGGGAGTGTACATAGATACGCAGTATTTT,-,TRBD2,TRBJ2-3,TRBV19
CASSYGTEAFF,TGTGCCAGCAGTTACGGGACAGAAGCTTTCTTT,-,-,TRBJ1-1,TRBV6-5
CASSIWDSHEQYF,TGTGCCAGCAGCATCTGGGACAGCCACGAGCAGTACTTC,few,TRBD1,TRBJ2-7,TRBV7-3
CASSQSWVGEQYF,TGCGCCAGCAGCCAAAGTTGGGTAGGGGAGCAGTACTTC,-,-,TRBJ2-7,TRBV4-1
CASSFTSGEQFF,TGTGCCAGCAGCTTTACGTCGGGGGAGCAGTTCTTC,-,-,TRBJ2-1,TRBV7-2
CAISVEDTAGSPLHF,TGTGCCATCAGTGTGGAGGACACGGCAGGTTCACCCCTCCACTTT,-,-,TRBJ1-6,TRBV10-3
CSASSRPIGSPLHF,TGCAGTGCTAGTTCGCGCCCTATAGGTTCACCCCTCCACTTT,-,-,TRBJ1-6,TRBV20-1
CASSAVGAGRQPQHF,TGTGCCAGCAGTGCGGTTGGGGCCGGGAGGCAGCCCCAGCATTTT,-,-,TRBJ1-5,TRBV2
CASSAFLGQSTDTQYF,TGTGCCAGCAGTGCATTCTTGGGACAGAGCACAGATACGCAGTATTTT,-,TRBD1,TRBJ2-3,TRBV2
CASSPVQGSYEQYF,TGTGCCAGCTCACCGGTACAGGGATCCTACGAGCAGTACTTC,many,-,TRBJ2-7,TRBV18
CASRWAAHSNQPQHF,TGTGCCAGCAGGTGGGCAGCTCATAGCAATCAGCCCCAGCATTTT,-,-,TRBJ1-5,TRBV6-5
CASSVDDRGRMAF,TGTGCCAGCAGCGTAGACGACAGGGGGCGCATGGCCTTC,-,TRBD1,TRBJ1-2,TRBV9
CASSADSHTNEKLFF,TGCGCCAGCAGCGCGGATTCCCACACTAATGAAAAACTGTTTTTT,-,-,TRBJ1-4,TRBV10-1
CASRDRLAKNIQYF,TGTGCCAGCAGGGACAGGCTAGCCAAAAACATTCAGTACTTC,-,TRBD1,TRBJ2-4,TRBV6-5
CASSLSEAYEQYF,TGTGCCAGCAGTTTGTCCGAGGCCTACGAGCAGTACTTC,once,-,TRBJ2-7,TRBV6-2/TRBV6-3
CASSSLNSPLHF,TGTGCCAGCAGCTCTCTTAATTCACCCCTCCACTTT,few,-,TRBJ1-6,TRBV7-2
CSAYQGDGYTF,TGCAGTGCGTACCAGGGGGATGGCTACACCTTC,-,TRBD1,TRBJ1-2,TRBV20-1
CASSQGSGENTEAFF,TGTGCCAGCAGCCAAGGATCAGGGGAAAACACTGAAGCTTTCTTT,-,-,TRBJ1-1,TRBV3-1/TRBV3-2